A selection of T cell receptor beta chains follows, all from one sample in a study of T cell changes during pregnancy in multiple sclerosis. Only in-frame clones appear in the TCRdb table, and some are missing; sequencing was by immunoSEQ multiplex PCR. Seen here are approximately 34,000 clones, about 92% observed once, and the top ten hold approximately 0.41%. Specimen: CD4+ T cells from peripheral blood mononuclear cells, collected in the second trimester of pregnancy. The receptors were sampled from a female donor with multiple sclerosis, enrolled in a pregnancy study. Both conserved end residues are trimmed from each CDR3. Clone size, where shown, is once, few, many, or a class for clones that have expanded.

clone size: .
J gene: TRBJ2-1
V gene: TRBV29-1
CDR3 protein: SVSRSYTEQF

clone size: .
J gene: TRBJ1-5
V gene: TRBV19
CDR3 protein: ASSPDRSNQPQH

clone size: .
J gene: TRBJ2-1
V gene: TRBV11-3
CDR3 protein: ASSLGVLNEQF

clone size: .
J gene: TRBJ1-1
V gene: TRBV11-1
CDR3 protein: ASSFRGSGEAF

clone size: .
J gene: TRBJ2-5
V gene: TRBV18
CDR3 protein: ASSPILQETQY

clone size: .
J gene: TRBJ2-2
V gene: TRBV4-3
CDR3 protein: ASSQVTSVTGELF

clone size: once
J gene: TRBJ1-2
V gene: TRBV30
CDR3 protein: AWSGGNYGYT

clone size: .
J gene: TRBJ2-2
V gene: TRBV19
CDR3 protein: ASSTQNTGELF

clone size: .
J gene: TRBJ1-1
V gene: TRBV5-1
CDR3 protein: ASSLAGQGQHGLTEAF

clone size: .
J gene: TRBJ2-3
V gene: TRBV7-9
CDR3 protein: ASSPGLAGADTQY

clone size: .
J gene: TRBJ2-2
V gene: TRBV19
CDR3 protein: ATAGIGRTGELF

clone size: .
J gene: TRBJ1-1
V gene: TRBV19
CDR3 protein: ASSSRGINTEAF

clone size: .
J gene: TRBJ1-2
V gene: TRBV6-5
CDR3 protein: ASSRQGLPNYGYT

clone size: .
J gene: TRBJ2-5
V gene: TRBV5-4
CDR3 protein: ASSRTGTGVMETQY

clone size: .
J gene: TRBJ2-1
V gene: TRBV6-5
CDR3 protein: ASSYLPKSYNEQF

clone size: .
J gene: TRBJ2-5
V gene: TRBV19
CDR3 protein: ASSAGQGGKTQY

clone size: once
J gene: TRBJ1-3
V gene: TRBV7-2
CDR3 protein: ASSVDRGSGNTIY

clone size: .
J gene: TRBJ2-5
V gene: TRBV7-2
CDR3 protein: ASSWGTTQETQY

clone size: .
J gene: TRBJ2-1
V gene: TRBV9
CDR3 protein: ASSVGPDGSYNEQF

clone size: .
J gene: TRBJ2-2
V gene: TRBV30
CDR3 protein: AWSVRVGANTGELF

clone size: .
J gene: TRBJ2-1
V gene: TRBV15
CDR3 protein: ATSRDKAGGSSEQF

clone size: .
J gene: TRBJ2-7
V gene: TRBV6-4
CDR3 protein: ASSVRQGIGNEQY